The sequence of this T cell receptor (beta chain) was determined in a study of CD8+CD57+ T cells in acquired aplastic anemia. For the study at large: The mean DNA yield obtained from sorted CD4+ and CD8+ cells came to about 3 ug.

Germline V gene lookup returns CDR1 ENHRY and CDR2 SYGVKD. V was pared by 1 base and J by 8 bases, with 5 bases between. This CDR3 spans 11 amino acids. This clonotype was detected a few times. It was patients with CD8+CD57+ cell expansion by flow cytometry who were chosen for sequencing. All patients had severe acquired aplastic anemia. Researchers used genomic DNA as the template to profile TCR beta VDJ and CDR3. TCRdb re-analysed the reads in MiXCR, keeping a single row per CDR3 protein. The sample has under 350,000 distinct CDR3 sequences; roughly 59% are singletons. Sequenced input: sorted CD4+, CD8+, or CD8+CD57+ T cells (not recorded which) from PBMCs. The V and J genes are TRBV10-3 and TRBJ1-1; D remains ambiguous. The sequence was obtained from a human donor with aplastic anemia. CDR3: CAISEYGEAFF. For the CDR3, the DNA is TGTGCCATCAGTGAGTATGGGGAAGCTTTCTTT.